Presented here are 17 T cell receptor beta chains from one specimen sequenced in a study of blood T cells in healthy people across ages (dated by TCRdb to 2015 to 2017). Library prep was done by 5' RACE. The sample was run on an Illumina HiSeq 2500. A second roughly 7 to 11 cycle PCR used a sample-barcoded 5' primer and a J-beta primer mix. TCRdb trimmed the raw reads at Q25, called clones with MiXCR and kept productive beta chains. Merged by CDR3 protein, the rows form single entries marked with the most common genes and DNA. Within this sample are 920,000 or so distinct CDR3 sequences, with 40% to 50% of them counted one time only. The ten top clones hold about 19% of the sample. The sample was blood. The origin of the receptors is a woman in her sixties or seventies in good health.

In the case of this clonotype: A single base separates this from a much larger clone, so it may be a read error. This chain links TRBV12-3 or TRBV12-4 with TRBJ2-3; 8 nucleotides line up with TRBD2. This CDR3 contains 15 residues. The V gene end was trimmed by 5 bases and the J gene end by 4 bases; junction bases not matched to a gene: 8. CDR3 region: CASSAGGAGADTQYF. The CDR3 DNA reads as TGTGCCAGCAGTGCAGGAGGAGCGGGAGCAGATACGCAGTATTTT.

The genes are TRBV6-2 or TRBV6-3 and TRBJ2-7; D is unresolved. V was pared by 0 bases and J by 0 bases, with 12 bases between. The germline gives CDR1 MNHEY, CDR2 SVGEGT. This CDR3 contains 16 residues. The CDR3 reads CASSYSSWGSSYEQYF. The CDR3 DNA is TGTGCCAGCAGTTACTCGAGTTGGGGAAGCTCCTACGAGCAGTACTTC.

V and J are TRBV25-1 and TRBJ1-1; D gene unclear. The length of the CDR3 is 15 residues. Germline V gives CDR1 MGHDK, CDR2 SYGVNS. The V and J ends lost 1 base and 4 bases respectively, with 13 bases between them. This CDR3 is CASSESKGWFTEAFF. The CDR3 coding sequence is TGTGCCAGCAGTGAATCGAAGGGTTGGTTCACTGAAGCTTTCTTT.

The chain links TRBV7-8 to TRBJ2-6, with D uncertain. This CDR3 is 17 amino acids long. Germline CDR1 is SGHVS and CDR2 is FQNEAQ. V lost 0 bases and J 0 bases, leaving 9 bases between the germline ends. CDR3 DNA sequence: TGTGCCAGCAGCTTAGCTAGGGTGAACTCTGGGGCCAACGTCCTGACTTTC. Encoded protein: CASSLARVNSGANVLTF.

This clonotype was observed a handful of times. V and J are TRBV4-2 and TRBJ2-4, with TRBD2 matching 8 bases. Germline-derived CDR1 and CDR2 are LGHNA and YNFKEQ. The V segment lost 3 bases and the J segment 7 bases; nucleotides outside the gene matches: 11. The CDR3 contains 16 residues. The CDR3 DNA reads as TGTGCCAGCAGCCACCGAAGGGGGGCTAGCGGGAACATTCAGTACTTC. This gives the protein CASSHRRGASGNIQYF.

This clonotype has only a few counts. The rearrangement links TRBV5-5 to TRBJ2-1, with TRBD1 identical over 8 bases. The CDR3 covers 16 residues. The germline CDR1 and CDR2 sequences are SGHKS and YYEKEE (reference sequence). V was pared by 4 bases and J by 8 bases, with 14 bases of the junction left unmatched. CDR3 DNA sequence: TGTGCCAGCAGCCTAACTAAGACAGGGGCCTGGGATGAGCAGTTCTTC. Translation gives CASSLTKTGAWDEQFF.

The chain recombines TRBV7-9 with TRBJ2-6; unclear D gene. Trimming stripped 1 base from V and 4 bases from J, with 14 bases between. Germline V gives CDR1 SEHNR, CDR2 FQNEAQ (reference sequence). This CDR3 contains 17 residues. The CDR3 sequence: CASSLESVTGGANVLTF. In nucleotides, the CDR3 is TGTGCCAGCAGCTTAGAGTCTGTGACGGGCGGGGCCAACGTCCTGACTTTC.

J is TRBJ1-3 and V is TRBV12-3 or TRBV12-4; D unclear. CDR3 length: 12 residues. The V gene lost 7 bases and the J gene lost 4 bases, with 8 bases spanning the gap. The CDR3 coding sequence is TGTGCCAGCATTCGTCGGGGAAACACCATATATTTT. Protein product: CASIRRGNTIYF.

This clonotype was picked up many times. The chain combines TRBV5-1 with TRBJ2-7; D tentatively reads TRBD1 or TRBD2 (5 bases each). Trimming cost V 4 bases and J 1 base, with 12 bases left between them. The CDR3 totals 14 residues. Looked up from germline, CDR1 is SGHRS and CDR2 is YFSETQ. The CDR3 reads CASSRRDGSYEQYF. CDR3 nucleotide sequence: TGCGCCAGCAGCCGCCGGGACGGTTCCTACGAGCAGTACTTC.

The chain employs TRBV6-5 and TRBJ1-1, with TRBD1 matching over 7 bases. The CDR3 spans 15 residues. CDR1 is MNHEY and CDR2 is SVGAGI in the germline V gene. The V and J ends lost 2 bases and 1 base, in that order; junction bases with no gene match: 4. The CDR3 coding sequence is TGTGCCAGCAGTTACGCACGGACAGGGAACACTGAAGCTTTCTTT. Protein sequence: CASSYARTGNTEAFF.

The gene calls are TRBV20-1 and TRBJ1-5; 7 bases match TRBD1. J lost 6 bases, V lost 1 base, and 9 bases had no gene match. The CDR3 length is 15 residues. Germline CDR1 reads DFQATT; CDR2 reads SNEGSKA (reference sequence). For the CDR3, the DNA is TGCAGTGCTAGAGTCAGGGGGGCTGTGGGTCAGCCCCAGCATTTT. Translated, it gives CSARVRGAVGQPQHF.

The gene calls are TRBV11-1 and TRBJ2-1, with 7 bases identical to TRBD1. This CDR3 has 14 amino acids. V dropped 6 bases and J dropped 1; count of bases not matched to a gene: 3. The V gene's germline CDR1 is SGHAT and CDR2 FQDESV (reference sequence). The CDR3 bases are TGTGCCAGCAGAACCAGGGGGTCCTACAATGAGCAGTTCTTC. This gives the protein CASRTRGSYNEQFF.

CDR3 sequence reads: CASSNTGLYGYTF. In DNA form, the CDR3 reads TGTGCCAGCAGCAACACAGGTCTCTATGGCTACACCTTC. The chain combines TRBV2 with TRBJ1-2; D may be TRBD1 (5 bases). CDR3 length: 13 residues. Germline V gene lookup returns CDR1 SNHLY and CDR2 FYNNEI. V dropped 6 bases and J dropped 4 bases, with 12 bases sitting between them.

The chain couples TRBV12-3 or TRBV12-4 to TRBJ2-5; D may be TRBD2 (5 bases). The CDR3 totals 14 residues. Trimming left V 5 bases short and J 2 bases short, with 12 bases between. The CDR3 bases are TGTGCCAGCAGTGTAGAGGGCAGACAAGAGACCCAGTACTTC. Amino acid sequence: CASSVEGRQETQYF.

The chain has TRBV12-3 or TRBV12-4 and TRBJ1-6; D is ambiguous. The CDR3 totals 13 residues. V gave up 6 bases and J gave up 5 bases, with 8 bases separating them. For the CDR3, the DNA is TGTGCCAGCAGGCGTAGGGATAATTCACCCCTCCACTTT. Protein sequence: CASRRRDNSPLHF.

V gene TRBV27 combines with J gene TRBJ2-3; weak D call: TRBD2 (6 bases). CDR3 size: 13 residues. Per the germline V gene, CDR1 is MNHEY and CDR2 is SMNVEV (reference sequence). Between the trimmed V and J ends, which lost 10 bases and 5 bases, there was a span of 16 bases. The CDR3 DNA follows: TGTGCCACAAGACTAGTCCTGGGAGATACGCAGTATTTT. This encodes CATRLVLGDTQYF.

The chain employs TRBV2 and TRBJ2-7; tentative D call: TRBD1 (5 bases). The CDR3 runs to 14 residues. Per germline, CDR1 SNHLY and CDR2 FYNNEI. V was cut by 2 bases and J by 2 bases, with 10 bases left in between. The CDR3 loop is CASSEMGQTYEQYF. Here the CDR3 DNA reads TGTGCCAGCAGTGAAATGGGGCAAACCTACGAGCAGTACTTC.